The rows below give T cell receptor beta chains drawn from one sample of a study of OX40 agonist ivuxolimab in advanced cancers. Repertoires were generated with immunoSEQ multiplex PCR, while TCRdb's copy carries only in-frame clones and drops some. The sample consists of about 50,000 clones, about 88% of them appearing once. Sequencing used CD4+ or CD8+ T cells sorted from blood, obtained in a trial of the OX40 agonist ivuxolimab. The source is an adult with an advanced solid tumor such as melanoma, head and neck, liver or kidney cancer. Both conserved end residues are part of each CDR3. Each record gives: D gene, CDR3 length, V gene, clone size, J gene, CDR3 DNA, CDR3 protein. The D gene is left open where the match is weak. Some rows have no size entry. The others give once, few or many, or a class for an expanded clone.

d_call: NA; cdr3_length: 15; v_call: TRBV15; clone_size: NA; j_call: TRBJ1-6; cdr3_nt: TGTGCCACCAGCAGAGATCGGCAGGGGAATTCACCCCTCCACTTT; cdr3_aa: CATSRDRQGNSPLHF
d_call: NA; cdr3_length: 13; v_call: TRBV27; clone_size: NA; j_call: TRBJ1-1; cdr3_nt: TGTGCCAGCAGTTTTGCCCTGAACACTGAAGCTTTCTTT; cdr3_aa: CASSFALNTEAFF
d_call: NA; cdr3_length: 15; v_call: TRBV4-2; clone_size: NA; j_call: TRBJ1-2; cdr3_nt: TGTGCCAGCAGCCAAGTCCGGAACAACCCCTATGGCTACACCTTC; cdr3_aa: CASSQVRNNPYGYTF
d_call: NA; cdr3_length: 15; v_call: TRBV27; clone_size: NA; j_call: TRBJ2-3; cdr3_nt: TGTGCCAGCAGTTTATGGGCAGGGGTCACAGATACGCAGTATTTT; cdr3_aa: CASSLWAGVTDTQYF
d_call: NA; cdr3_length: 13; v_call: TRBV27; clone_size: NA; j_call: TRBJ2-7; cdr3_nt: TGTGCCAGCACCTCGGGACGGAGGGGCGAGCAGTACTTC; cdr3_aa: CASTSGRRGEQYF
d_call: NA; cdr3_length: 14; v_call: TRBV27; clone_size: NA; j_call: TRBJ1-1; cdr3_nt: TGTGCCAGCAGTAAGCCGGGTAACACTTACGAAGCTTTCTTT; cdr3_aa: CASSKPGNTYEAFF
d_call: NA; cdr3_length: 12; v_call: TRBV7-6; clone_size: NA; j_call: TRBJ2-7; cdr3_nt: TGTGCCAGCAGCTTAAGGGGAAACGAGCAGTACTTC; cdr3_aa: CASSLRGNEQYF
d_call: TRBD2; cdr3_length: 20; v_call: TRBV4-3; clone_size: many; j_call: TRBJ2-1; cdr3_nt: TGCGCCAGCAGCCAAGAGTTCCTAGCGGGCGTGGTGGTTAACTACAATGAGCAGTTCTTC; cdr3_aa: CASSQEFLAGVVVNYNEQFF
d_call: TRBD2; cdr3_length: 18; v_call: TRBV7-8; clone_size: NA; j_call: TRBJ2-3; cdr3_nt: TGTGCCAGCAGCTTAGCGCCACTAGCGGGGCGGGGGACAGATACGCAGTATTTT; cdr3_aa: CASSLAPLAGRGTDTQYF
d_call: TRBD1; cdr3_length: 15; v_call: TRBV7-9; clone_size: NA; j_call: TRBJ2-5; cdr3_nt: TGTGCCAGCAGTCCAACCGGACAGGGGCGAGAGACCCAGTACTTC; cdr3_aa: CASSPTGQGRETQYF
d_call: TRBD2; cdr3_length: 17; v_call: TRBV9; clone_size: once; j_call: TRBJ2-3; cdr3_nt: TGTGCCAGCAGCGTAGGGGCTAGCGGGGCCCTCAAGGATACGCAGTATTTT; cdr3_aa: CASSVGASGALKDTQYF
d_call: NA; cdr3_length: 21; v_call: TRBV9; clone_size: few; j_call: TRBJ1-4; cdr3_nt: TGTGCCAGCAGCGCATCCCCCGGGGGAGGACCCAATATTCCAACTAATGAAAAACTGTTTTTT; cdr3_aa: CASSASPGGGPNIPTNEKLFF
d_call: NA; cdr3_length: 14; v_call: TRBV7-9; clone_size: NA; j_call: TRBJ1-2; cdr3_nt: TGTGCCAGCAGCTTAGTTCGTGACTACTATGGCTACACCTTC; cdr3_aa: CASSLVRDYYGYTF
d_call: TRBD2; cdr3_length: 23; v_call: TRBV5-1; clone_size: NA; j_call: TRBJ2-3; cdr3_nt: TGCGCCAGCAGCTCACCGTTTCGCTTAGATAGCGGGGGAGAATCTCCTAGCACAGATACGCAGTATTTT; cdr3_aa: CASSSPFRLDSGGESPSTDTQYF
d_call: NA; cdr3_length: 14; v_call: TRBV2; clone_size: few; j_call: TRBJ1-1; cdr3_nt: TGTGCCAGCAGTGAACTTTGGGCCAGGACTGAAGCTTTCTTT; cdr3_aa: CASSELWARTEAFF
d_call: NA; cdr3_length: 14; v_call: TRBV2; clone_size: NA; j_call: TRBJ2-2; cdr3_nt: TGTGCCACCGGAATCCGGGGACGGACCGGGGAGCTGTTTTTT; cdr3_aa: CATGIRGRTGELFF
d_call: TRBD2; cdr3_length: 13; v_call: TRBV19; clone_size: NA; j_call: TRBJ2-7; cdr3_nt: TGTGCCAGTAGTATCCGCGGGAGCGACGAGCAGTACTTC; cdr3_aa: CASSIRGSDEQYF
d_call: TRBD2; cdr3_length: 15; v_call: TRBV2; clone_size: NA; j_call: TRBJ2-4; cdr3_nt: TGTGCCACGCCAACTAGCGGGGTTGGCAAAAACATTCAGTACTTC; cdr3_aa: CATPTSGVGKNIQYF
d_call: NA; cdr3_length: 13; v_call: TRBV30; clone_size: NA; j_call: TRBJ1-2; cdr3_nt: TGTGCCTGCATAGCTACAGTTTTCTATGGCTACACCTTC; cdr3_aa: CACIATVFYGYTF
d_call: NA; cdr3_length: 10; v_call: TRBV7-9; clone_size: NA; j_call: TRBJ2-3; cdr3_nt: TGTGCCAGCAGCGGTAGGATCGGGTATTTT; cdr3_aa: CASSGRIGYF
d_call: NA; cdr3_length: 14; v_call: TRBV6-6; clone_size: NA; j_call: TRBJ1-1; cdr3_nt: TGTGCCAGCAGTTACGGTGGACAGAACACTGAAGCTTTCTTT; cdr3_aa: CASSYGGQNTEAFF
d_call: TRBD1; cdr3_length: 15; v_call: TRBV7-9; clone_size: NA; j_call: TRBJ1-4; cdr3_nt: TGTGCCAGCAGCCAAACAGGGGGGACTAATGAAAAACTGTTTTTT; cdr3_aa: CASSQTGGTNEKLFF
d_call: NA; cdr3_length: 13; v_call: TRBV5-4; clone_size: NA; j_call: TRBJ2-1; cdr3_nt: TGTGCCAGCGCCACGACTAGGGGCAATGAGCAGTTCTTC; cdr3_aa: CASATTRGNEQFF
d_call: NA; cdr3_length: 14; v_call: TRBV7-8; clone_size: NA; j_call: TRBJ1-1; cdr3_nt: TGTGCCAGCAGCTTAACCCGGTCGAACACTGAAGCTTTCTTT; cdr3_aa: CASSLTRSNTEAFF
d_call: NA; cdr3_length: 15; v_call: TRBV6-6; clone_size: NA; j_call: TRBJ2-1; cdr3_nt: TGTGCCAGCGTAATAGGGGGAGGAACCTACAATGAGCAGTTCTTC; cdr3_aa: CASVIGGGTYNEQFF